The entry below gives a single T cell receptor beta chain sequence along with its context. Its antigen remains unknown. TCRdb redid the calling of the reads with MiXCR, one entry per CDR3 protein. The profile shows 110,000 or so distinct CDR3 sequences, under 30% of them singletons. The length of the CDR3 is 16 residues. V trimming: 0 bases; J trimming: 4 bases; junction bases outside the gene matches: 5. Germline V gives CDR1 MNHEY, CDR2 SVGAGI. The data were obtained in a study of T cell repertoires in cytomegalovirus infection. Study information: In public TCR beta signatures, there were indications of both CMV infection and matching HLA type.

Study observations and caveats: In two of eight donors, the top clonotype was HLA-C-restricted CMV-specific. The cumulative frequency of public TCR beta families distinguished individuals who carried CMV together with the relevant HLA.

The source of this sequence is a human donor in good health (CMV status not recorded). Some clones in this sample may be carry-over from other donors' samples. J is TRBJ2-7 and V is TRBV6-5; 11 positions match TRBD2. Sequencing was performed on CD8+ T cells from cultured PBMCs, taken from culture after CMV antigen stimulation. In DNA form, the CDR3 reads TGTGCCAGCAGTTACTCGTTGATAGCGGGGGGGTACGAGCAGTACTTC. It yields the protein CASSYSLIAGGYEQYF.